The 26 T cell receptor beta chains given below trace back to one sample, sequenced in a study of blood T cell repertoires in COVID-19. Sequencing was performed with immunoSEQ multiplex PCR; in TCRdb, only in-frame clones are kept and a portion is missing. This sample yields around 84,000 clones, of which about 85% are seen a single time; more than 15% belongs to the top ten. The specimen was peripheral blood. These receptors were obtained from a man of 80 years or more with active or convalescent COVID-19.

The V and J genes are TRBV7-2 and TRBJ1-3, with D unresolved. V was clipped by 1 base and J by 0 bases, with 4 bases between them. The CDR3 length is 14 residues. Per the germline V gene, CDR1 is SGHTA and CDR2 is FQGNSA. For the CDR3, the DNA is TGTGCCAGCAGCTTAGACTTCTCTGGAAACACCATATATTTT. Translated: CASSLDFSGNTIYF.

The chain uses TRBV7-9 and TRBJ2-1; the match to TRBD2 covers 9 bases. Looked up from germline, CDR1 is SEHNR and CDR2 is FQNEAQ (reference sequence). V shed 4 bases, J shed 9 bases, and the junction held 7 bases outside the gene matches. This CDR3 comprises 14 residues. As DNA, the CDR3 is TGTGCCAGCAGCTACGCGGGGGGGTATCGTGAGCAGTTCTTC. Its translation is CASSYAGGYREQFF.

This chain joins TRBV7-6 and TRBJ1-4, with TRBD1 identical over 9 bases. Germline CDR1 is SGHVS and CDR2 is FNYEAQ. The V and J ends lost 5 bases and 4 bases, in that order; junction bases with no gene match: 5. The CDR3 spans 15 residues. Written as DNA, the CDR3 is TGTGCCAGCAGCGGAGGGACAGGGAGTAATGAAAAACTGTTTTTT. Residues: CASSGGTGSNEKLFF.

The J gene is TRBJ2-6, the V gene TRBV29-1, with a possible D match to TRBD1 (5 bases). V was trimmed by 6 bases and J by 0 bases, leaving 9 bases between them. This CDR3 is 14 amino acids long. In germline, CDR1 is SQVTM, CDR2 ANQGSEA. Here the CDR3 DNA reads TGCAGCGTGAGACAGAACTCTGGGGCCAACGTCCTGACTTTC. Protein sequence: CSVRQNSGANVLTF.

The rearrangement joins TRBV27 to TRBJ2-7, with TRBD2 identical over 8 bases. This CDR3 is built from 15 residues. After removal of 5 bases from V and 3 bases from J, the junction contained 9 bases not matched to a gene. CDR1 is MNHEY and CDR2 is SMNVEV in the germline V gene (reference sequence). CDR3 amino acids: CASSPYPGRVYEQYV. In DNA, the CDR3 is TGTGCCAGCAGTCCCTACCCCGGGAGGGTCTACGAGCAGTACGTC.

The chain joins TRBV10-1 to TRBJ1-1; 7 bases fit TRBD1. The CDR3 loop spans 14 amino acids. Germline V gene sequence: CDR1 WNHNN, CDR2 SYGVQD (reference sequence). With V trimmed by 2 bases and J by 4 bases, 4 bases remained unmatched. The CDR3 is CASSEDRVLTEAFF. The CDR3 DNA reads TGCGCCAGCAGTGAGGACAGGGTCCTCACTGAAGCTTTCTTT.

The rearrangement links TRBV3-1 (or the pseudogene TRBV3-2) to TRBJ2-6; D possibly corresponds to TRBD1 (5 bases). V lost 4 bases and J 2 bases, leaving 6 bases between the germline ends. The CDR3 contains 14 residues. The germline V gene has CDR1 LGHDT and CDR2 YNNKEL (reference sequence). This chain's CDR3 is CASSPDTGANVLTF. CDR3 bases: TGTGCCAGCAGCCCGGACACTGGGGCCAACGTCCTGACTTTC.

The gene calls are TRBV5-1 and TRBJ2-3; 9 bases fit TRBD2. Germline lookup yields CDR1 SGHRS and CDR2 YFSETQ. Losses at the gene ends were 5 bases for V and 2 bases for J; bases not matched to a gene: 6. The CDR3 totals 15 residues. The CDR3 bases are TGCGCCAGCAGAACAGCTAGCGGGAACACAGATACGCAGTATTTT. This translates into CASRTASGNTDTQYF.

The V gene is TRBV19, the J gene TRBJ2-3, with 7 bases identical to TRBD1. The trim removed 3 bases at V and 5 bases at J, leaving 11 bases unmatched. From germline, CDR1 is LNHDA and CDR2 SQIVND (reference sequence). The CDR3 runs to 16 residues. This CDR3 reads CASSMSVGQVKDTQYF. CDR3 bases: TGTGCCAGTAGTATGTCGGTTGGACAGGTTAAAGATACGCAGTATTTT.

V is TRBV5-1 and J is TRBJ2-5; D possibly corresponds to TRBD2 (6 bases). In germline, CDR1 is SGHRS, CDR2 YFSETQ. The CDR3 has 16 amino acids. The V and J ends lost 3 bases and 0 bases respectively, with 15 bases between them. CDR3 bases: TGCGCCAGCAGCTCGGCTAGCGAATGGTACCAAGAGACCCAGTACTTC. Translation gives CASSSASEWYQETQYF.

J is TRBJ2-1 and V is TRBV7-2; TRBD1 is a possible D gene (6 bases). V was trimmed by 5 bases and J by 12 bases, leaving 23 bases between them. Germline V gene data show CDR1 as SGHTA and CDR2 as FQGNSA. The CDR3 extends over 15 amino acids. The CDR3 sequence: CASSPIGQPGVGQFF. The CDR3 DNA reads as TGTGCCAGCAGCCCGATCGGACAGCCCGGGGTCGGGCAGTTCTTC.

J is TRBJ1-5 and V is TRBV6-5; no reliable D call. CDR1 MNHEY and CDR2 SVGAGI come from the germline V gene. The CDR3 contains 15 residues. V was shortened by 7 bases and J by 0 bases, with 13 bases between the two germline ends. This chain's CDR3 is CASKVSGDSNQPQHF. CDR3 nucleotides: TGTGCCAGCAAGGTGTCAGGTGATAGCAATCAGCCCCAGCATTTT.

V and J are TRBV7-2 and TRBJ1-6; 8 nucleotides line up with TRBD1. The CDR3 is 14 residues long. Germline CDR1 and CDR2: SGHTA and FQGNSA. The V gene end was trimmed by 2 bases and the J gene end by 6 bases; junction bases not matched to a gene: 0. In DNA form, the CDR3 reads TGTGCCAGCAGCTTACAGGGGGCTAATTCACCCCTCCACTTT. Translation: CASSLQGANSPLHF.

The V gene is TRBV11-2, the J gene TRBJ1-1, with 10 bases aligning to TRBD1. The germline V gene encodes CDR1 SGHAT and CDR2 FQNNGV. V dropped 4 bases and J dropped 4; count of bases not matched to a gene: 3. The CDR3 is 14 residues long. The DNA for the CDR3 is TGTGCCAGCAGCTCCGGACAGGGGGGCACTGAAGCTTTCTTT. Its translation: CASSSGQGGTEAFF.

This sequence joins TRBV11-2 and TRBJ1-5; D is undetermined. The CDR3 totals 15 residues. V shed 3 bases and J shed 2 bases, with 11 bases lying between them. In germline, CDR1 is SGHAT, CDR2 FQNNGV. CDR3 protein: CASSLGLFRNQPQHF. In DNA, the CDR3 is TGTGCCAGCAGCTTGGGCCTCTTTCGCAATCAGCCCCAGCATTTT.

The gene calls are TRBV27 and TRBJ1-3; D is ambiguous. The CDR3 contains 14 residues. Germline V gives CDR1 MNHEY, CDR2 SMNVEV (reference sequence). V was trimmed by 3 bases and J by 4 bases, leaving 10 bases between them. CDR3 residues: CASSFRGSGNTIYF. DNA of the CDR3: TGTGCCAGCAGTTTTCGCGGGTCAGGAAACACCATATATTTT.

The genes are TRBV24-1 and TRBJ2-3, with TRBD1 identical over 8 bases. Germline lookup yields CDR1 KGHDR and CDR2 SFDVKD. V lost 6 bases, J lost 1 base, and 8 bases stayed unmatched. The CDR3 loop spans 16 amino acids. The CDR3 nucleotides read TGTGCCACCAGTTTTCCGACAGGGGAGGGCACAGATACGCAGTATTTT. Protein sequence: CATSFPTGEGTDTQYF.

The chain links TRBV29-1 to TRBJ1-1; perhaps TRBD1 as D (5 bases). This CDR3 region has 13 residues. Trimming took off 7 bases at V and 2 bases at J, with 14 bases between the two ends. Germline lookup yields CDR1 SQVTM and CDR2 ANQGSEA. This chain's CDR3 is CSGAEGLNTEAFF. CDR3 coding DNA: TGCAGCGGGGCGGAGGGACTAAACACTGAAGCTTTCTTT.

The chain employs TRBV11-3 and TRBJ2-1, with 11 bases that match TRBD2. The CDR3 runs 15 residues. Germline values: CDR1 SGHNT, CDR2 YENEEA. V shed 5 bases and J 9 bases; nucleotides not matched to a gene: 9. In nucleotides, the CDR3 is TGTGCCAGCAGCCCGGGACTAGCGGAGAGGAGTGAGCAGTTCTTC. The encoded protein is CASSPGLAERSEQFF.

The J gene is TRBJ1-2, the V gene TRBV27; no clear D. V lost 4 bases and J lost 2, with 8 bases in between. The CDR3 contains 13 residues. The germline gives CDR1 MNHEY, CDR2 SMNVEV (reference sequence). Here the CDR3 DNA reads TGTGCCAGCAGTTCTCGGAGCAACTATGGCTACACCTTC. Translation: CASSSRSNYGYTF.

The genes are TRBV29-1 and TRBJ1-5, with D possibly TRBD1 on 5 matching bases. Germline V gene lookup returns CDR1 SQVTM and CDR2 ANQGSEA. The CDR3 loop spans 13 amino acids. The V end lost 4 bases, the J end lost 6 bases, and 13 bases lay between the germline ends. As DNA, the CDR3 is TGCAGCGTTGCGTCGCTGGGGGGTCAGCCCCAGCATTTT. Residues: CSVASLGGQPQHF.

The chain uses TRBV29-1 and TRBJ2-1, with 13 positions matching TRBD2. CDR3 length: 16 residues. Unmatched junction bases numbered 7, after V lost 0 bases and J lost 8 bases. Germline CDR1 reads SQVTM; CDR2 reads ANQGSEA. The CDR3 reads CSVEEGGLAGKYEQFF. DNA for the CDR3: TGCAGCGTTGAAGAAGGGGGACTAGCGGGAAAATATGAGCAGTTCTTC.

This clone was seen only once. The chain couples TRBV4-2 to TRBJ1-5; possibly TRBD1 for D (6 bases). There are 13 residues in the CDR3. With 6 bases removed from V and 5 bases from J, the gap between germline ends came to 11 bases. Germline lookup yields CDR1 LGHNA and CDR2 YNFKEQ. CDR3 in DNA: TGTGCCAGCAGTTGGGGGCGCGATCAGCCCCAGCATTTT. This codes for CASSWGRDQPQHF.

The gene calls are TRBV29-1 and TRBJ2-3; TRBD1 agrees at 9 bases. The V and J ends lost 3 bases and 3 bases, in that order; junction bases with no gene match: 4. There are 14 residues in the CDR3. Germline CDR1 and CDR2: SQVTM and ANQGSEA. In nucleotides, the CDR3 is TGCAGCGTTGAGCCCGGACAGGGGACAGATACGCAGTATTTT. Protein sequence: CSVEPGQGTDTQYF.

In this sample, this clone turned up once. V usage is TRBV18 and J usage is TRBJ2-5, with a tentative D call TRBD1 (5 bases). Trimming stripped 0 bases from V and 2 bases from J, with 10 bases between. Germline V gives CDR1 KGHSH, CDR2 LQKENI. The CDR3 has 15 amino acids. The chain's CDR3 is CASSPPSSGQETQYF. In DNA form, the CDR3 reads TGTGCCAGCTCACCACCGTCTTCAGGGCAAGAGACCCAGTACTTC.

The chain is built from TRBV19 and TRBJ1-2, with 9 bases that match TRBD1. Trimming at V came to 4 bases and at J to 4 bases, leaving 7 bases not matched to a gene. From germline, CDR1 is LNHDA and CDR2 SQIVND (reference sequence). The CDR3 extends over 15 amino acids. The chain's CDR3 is CASSTRTGVTYGYTF. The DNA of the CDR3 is TGTGCCAGTAGTACCCGGACAGGGGTAACCTATGGCTACACCTTC.